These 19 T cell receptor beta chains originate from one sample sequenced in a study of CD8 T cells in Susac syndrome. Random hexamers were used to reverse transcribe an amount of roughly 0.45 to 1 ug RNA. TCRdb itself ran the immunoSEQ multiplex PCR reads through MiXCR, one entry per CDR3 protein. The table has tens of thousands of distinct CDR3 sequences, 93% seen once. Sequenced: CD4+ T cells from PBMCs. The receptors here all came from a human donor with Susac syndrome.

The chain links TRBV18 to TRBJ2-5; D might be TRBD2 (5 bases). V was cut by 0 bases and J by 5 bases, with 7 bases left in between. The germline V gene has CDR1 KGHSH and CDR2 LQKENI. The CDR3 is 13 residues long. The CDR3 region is CASSPPPGETQYF. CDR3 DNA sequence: TGTGCCAGCTCACCACCGCCGGGGGAGACCCAGTACTTC.

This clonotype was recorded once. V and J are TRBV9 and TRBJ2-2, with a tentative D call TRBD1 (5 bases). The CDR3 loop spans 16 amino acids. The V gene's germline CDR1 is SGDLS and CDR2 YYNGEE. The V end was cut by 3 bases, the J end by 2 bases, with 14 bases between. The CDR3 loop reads CASSAQPTGNTGELFF. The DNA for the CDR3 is TGTGCCAGCAGCGCACAACCTACAGGAAACACCGGGGAGCTGTTTTTT.

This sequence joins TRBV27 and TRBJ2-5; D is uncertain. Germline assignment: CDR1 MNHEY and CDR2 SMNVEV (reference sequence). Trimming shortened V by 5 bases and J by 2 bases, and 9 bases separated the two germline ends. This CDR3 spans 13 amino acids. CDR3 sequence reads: CASSPWEQETQYF. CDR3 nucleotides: TGTGCCAGCAGTCCCTGGGAACAAGAGACCCAGTACTTC.

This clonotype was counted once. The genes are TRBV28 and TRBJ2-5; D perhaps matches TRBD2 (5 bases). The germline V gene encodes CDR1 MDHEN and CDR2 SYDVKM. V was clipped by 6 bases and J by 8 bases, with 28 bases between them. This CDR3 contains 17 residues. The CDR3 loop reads CASSLPRGLPRAETQYF. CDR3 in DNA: TGTGCCAGCAGCCTCCCGCGAGGACTCCCAAGAGCAGAAACCCAGTACTTC. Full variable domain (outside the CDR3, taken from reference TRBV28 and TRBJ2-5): DVKVTQSSRYLVKRTGEKVFLECVQDMDHENMFWYRQDPGLGLRLIYFSYDVKMKEKGDIPEGYSVSREKKERFSLILESASTNQTSMYLCASSLPRGLPRAETQYFGPGTRLLVL.

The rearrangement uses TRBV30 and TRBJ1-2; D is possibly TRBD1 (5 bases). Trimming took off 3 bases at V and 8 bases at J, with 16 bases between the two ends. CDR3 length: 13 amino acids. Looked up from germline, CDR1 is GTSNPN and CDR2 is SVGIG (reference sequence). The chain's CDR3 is CAWRDRGAEGYTF. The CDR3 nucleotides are TGTGCCTGGAGGGACCGCGGGGCAGAGGGCTACACCTTC.

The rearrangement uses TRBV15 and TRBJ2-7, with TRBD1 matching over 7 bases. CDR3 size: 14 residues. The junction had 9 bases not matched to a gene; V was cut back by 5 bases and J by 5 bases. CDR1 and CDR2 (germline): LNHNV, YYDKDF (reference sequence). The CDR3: CATSQEEGANEQYF. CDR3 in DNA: TGTGCCACCAGCCAAGAAGAGGGGGCGAACGAGCAGTACTTC. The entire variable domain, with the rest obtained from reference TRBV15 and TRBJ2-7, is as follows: DAMVIQNPRYQVTQFGKPVTLSCSQTLNHNVMYWYQQKSSQAPKLLFHYYDKDFNNEADTPDNFQSRRPNTSFCFLDIRSPGLGDTAMYLCATSQEEGANEQYFGPGTRLTVT.

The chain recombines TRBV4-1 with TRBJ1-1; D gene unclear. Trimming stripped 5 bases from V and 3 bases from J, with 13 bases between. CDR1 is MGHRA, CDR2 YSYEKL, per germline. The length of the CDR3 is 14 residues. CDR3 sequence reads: CASSVQAADTEAFF. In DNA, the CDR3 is TGCGCCAGCAGCGTTCAGGCCGCGGACACTGAAGCTTTCTTT.

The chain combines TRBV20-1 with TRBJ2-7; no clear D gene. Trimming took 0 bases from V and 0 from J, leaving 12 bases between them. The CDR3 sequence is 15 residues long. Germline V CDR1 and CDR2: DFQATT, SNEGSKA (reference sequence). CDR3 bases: TGCAGTGCTAGAGAGATTAGCAGGTTCTCCTACGAGCAGTACTTC. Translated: CSAREISRFSYEQYF.

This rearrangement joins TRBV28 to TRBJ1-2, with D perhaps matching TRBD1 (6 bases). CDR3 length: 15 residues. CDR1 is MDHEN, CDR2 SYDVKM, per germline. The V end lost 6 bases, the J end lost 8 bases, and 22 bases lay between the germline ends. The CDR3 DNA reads TGTGCCAGCAGGGGAGGGGGGACCCTACCTTTCGGCTACACCTTC. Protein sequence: CASRGGGTLPFGYTF.

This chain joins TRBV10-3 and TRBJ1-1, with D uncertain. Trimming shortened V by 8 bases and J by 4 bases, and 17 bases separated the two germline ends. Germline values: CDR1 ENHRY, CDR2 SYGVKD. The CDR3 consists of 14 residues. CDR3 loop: CAISKGMLGTEAFF. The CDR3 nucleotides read TGTGCCATCTCAAAGGGAATGTTGGGCACTGAAGCTTTCTTT.

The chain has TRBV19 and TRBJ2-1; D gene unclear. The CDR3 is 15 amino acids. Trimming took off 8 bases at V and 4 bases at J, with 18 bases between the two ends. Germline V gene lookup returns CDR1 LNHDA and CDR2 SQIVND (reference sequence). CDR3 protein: CASAQLRSPYNEQFF. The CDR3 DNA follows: TGTGCCAGTGCCCAGTTGAGATCCCCTTACAATGAGCAGTTCTTC.

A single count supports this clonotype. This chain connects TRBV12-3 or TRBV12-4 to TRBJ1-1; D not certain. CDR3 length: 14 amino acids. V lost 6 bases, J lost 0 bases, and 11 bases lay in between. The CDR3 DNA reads TGTGCCAGCAGCGCACAAAGGATGAACACTGAAGCTTTCTTT. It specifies CASSAQRMNTEAFF.

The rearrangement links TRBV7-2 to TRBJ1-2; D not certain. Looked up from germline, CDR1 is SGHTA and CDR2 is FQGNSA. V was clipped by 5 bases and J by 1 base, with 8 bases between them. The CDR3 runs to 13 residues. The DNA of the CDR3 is TGTGCCAGCAGCCCACACAGTAACTATGGCTACACCTTC. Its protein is CASSPHSNYGYTF.

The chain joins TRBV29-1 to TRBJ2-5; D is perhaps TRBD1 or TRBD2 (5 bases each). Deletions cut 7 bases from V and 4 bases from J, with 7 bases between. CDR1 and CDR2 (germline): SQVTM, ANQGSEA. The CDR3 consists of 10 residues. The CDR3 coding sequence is TGCAGCGAGGGGAGAGAGACCCAGTACTTC. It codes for CSEGRETQYF. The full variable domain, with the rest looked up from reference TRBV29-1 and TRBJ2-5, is SAVISQKPSRDICQRGTSLTIQCQVDSQVTMMFWYRQQPGQSLTLIATANQGSEATYESGFVIDKFPISRPNLTFSTLTVSNMSPEDSSIYLCSEGRETQYFGPGTRLLVL.

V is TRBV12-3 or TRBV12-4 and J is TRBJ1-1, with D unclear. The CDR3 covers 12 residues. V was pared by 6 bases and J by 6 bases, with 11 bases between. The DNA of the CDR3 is TGTGCCAGCAGCCCTCTGACGGCTGAAGCTTTCTTT. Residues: CASSPLTAEAFF.

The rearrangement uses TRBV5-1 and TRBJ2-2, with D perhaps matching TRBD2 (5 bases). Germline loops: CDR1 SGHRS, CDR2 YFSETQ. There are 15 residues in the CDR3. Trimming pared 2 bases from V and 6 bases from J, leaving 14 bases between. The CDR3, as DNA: TGCGCCAGCAGCTTCCTTGAGGGTTCGTCCGGGGAGCTGTTTTTT. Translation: CASSFLEGSSGELFF.

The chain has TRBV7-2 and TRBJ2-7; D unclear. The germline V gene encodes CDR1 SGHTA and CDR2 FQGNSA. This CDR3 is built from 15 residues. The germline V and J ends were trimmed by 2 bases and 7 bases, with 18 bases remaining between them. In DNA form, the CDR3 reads TGTGCCAGCAGCTTAACCCCGGGCCTGGGATTGGAGCAGTACTTC. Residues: CASSLTPGLGLEQYF.

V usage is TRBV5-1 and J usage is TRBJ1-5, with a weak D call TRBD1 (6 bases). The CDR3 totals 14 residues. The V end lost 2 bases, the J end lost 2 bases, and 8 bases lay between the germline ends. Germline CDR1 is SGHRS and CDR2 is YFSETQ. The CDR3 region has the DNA TGCGCCAGCAGCTTACAGGGCCGCAATCAGCCCCAGCATTTT. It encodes CASSLQGRNQPQHF.

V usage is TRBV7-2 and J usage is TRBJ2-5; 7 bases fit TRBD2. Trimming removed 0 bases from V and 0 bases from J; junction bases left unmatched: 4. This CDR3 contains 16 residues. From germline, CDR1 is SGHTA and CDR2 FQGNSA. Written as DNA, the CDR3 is TGTGCCAGCAGCTTAGCCGGCGGGGGAAACCAAGAGACCCAGTACTTC. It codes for CASSLAGGGNQETQYF.